This TCR beta chain was captured by sequencing in a study of T cells after yellow fever vaccination. The CDR3 sequence is 14 residues long. V shed 6 bases, J shed 4 bases, and the junction held 5 bases outside the gene matches. MiXCR was run by TCRdb on the 5' RACE reads, yielding one entry per CDR3 protein. Found here are about 63,000 distinct CDR3 sequences, 6% to 7.5% of them singletons; the top ten hold 30% to 45%. Points on this clonotype: Its antigen is currently unknown.

General study findings and limits: The secondary T-cell response peaked on day 5, not day 15, but was weaker. Once the booster was given, most primary-vaccination clones reappeared, at approximately 97% for CD4 and approximately 88% for CD8. Only a small proportion of the clonotypes turned up in both the CD4 and the CD8 compartments, likely arising from convergent recombination.

Sequencing was performed on CD8+ T cells sorted from PBMCs, taken 15 days after the yellow fever booster vaccination. The chain uses TRBV12-3 or TRBV12-4 and TRBJ2-3; 9 nucleotides agree with TRBD1. The source is a man younger than 45 who received the YFV17D yellow fever vaccine. The CDR3 is CASRRTGDPDTQYF. The DNA for the CDR3 is TGTGCCAGCAGGCGGACAGGGGACCCAGATACGCAGTATTTT.